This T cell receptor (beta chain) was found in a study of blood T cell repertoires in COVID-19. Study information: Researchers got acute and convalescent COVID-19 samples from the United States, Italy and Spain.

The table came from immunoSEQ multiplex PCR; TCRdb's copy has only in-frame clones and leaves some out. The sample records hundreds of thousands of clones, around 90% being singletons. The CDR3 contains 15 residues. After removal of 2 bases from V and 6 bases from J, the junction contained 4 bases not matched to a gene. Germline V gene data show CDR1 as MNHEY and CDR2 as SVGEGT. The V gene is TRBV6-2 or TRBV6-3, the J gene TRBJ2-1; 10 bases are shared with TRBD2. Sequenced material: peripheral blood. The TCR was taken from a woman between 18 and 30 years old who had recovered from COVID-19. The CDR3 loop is CASSYASGSANEQFF. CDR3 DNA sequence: TGTGCCAGCAGTTACGCTAGCGGGAGTGCCAATGAGCAGTTCTTC.